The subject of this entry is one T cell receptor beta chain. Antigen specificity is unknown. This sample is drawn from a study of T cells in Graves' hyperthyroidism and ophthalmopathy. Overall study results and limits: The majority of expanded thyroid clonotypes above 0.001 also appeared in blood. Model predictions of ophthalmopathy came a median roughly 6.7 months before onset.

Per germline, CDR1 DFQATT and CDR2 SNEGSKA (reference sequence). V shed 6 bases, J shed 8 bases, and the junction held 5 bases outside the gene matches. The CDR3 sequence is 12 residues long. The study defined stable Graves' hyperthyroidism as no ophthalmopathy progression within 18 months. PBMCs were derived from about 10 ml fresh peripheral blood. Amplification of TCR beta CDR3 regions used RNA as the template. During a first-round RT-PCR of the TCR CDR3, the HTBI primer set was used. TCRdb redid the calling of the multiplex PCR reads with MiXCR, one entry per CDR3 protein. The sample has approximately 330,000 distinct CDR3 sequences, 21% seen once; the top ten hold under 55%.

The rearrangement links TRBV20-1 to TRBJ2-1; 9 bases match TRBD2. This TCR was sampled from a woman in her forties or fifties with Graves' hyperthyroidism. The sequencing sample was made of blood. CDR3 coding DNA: TGCAGTGCCCCGACTAGCGGCTATGAGCAGTTCTTC. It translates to CSAPTSGYEQFF.